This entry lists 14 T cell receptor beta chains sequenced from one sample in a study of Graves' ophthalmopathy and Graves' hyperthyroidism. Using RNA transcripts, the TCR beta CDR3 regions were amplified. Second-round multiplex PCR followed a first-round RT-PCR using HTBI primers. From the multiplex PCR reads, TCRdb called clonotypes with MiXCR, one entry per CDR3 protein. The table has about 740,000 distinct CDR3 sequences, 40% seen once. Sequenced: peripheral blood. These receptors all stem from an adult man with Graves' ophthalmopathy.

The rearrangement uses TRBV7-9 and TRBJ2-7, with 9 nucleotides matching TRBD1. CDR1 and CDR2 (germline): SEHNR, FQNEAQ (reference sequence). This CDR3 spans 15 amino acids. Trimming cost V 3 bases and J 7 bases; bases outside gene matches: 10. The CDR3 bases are TGTGCCAGCAGCTTCCGACAGGGGGTGGCGAGTGAGCAGTACTTC. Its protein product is CASSFRQGVASEQYF.

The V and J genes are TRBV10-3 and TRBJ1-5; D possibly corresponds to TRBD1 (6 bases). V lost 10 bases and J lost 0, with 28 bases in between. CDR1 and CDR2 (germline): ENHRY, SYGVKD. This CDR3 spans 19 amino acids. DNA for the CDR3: TGTGCCAGCAACCCCCAAAACACAGGACAGTTTAATAGCAATCAGCCCCAGCATTTT. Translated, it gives CASNPQNTGQFNSNQPQHF.

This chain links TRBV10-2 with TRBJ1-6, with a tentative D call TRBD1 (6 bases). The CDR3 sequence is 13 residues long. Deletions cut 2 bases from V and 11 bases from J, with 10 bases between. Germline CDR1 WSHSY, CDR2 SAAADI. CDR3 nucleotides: TGCGCCAGCAGTGAGGGCAGGGGTGCACCCCTCCACTTT. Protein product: CASSEGRGAPLHF.

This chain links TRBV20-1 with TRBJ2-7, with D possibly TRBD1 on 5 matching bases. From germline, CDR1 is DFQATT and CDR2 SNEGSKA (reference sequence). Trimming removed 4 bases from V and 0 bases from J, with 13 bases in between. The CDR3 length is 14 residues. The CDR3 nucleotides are TGCAGTGCTATGGACAACTGGAGCTCCTACGAGCAGTACTTC. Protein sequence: CSAMDNWSSYEQYF.

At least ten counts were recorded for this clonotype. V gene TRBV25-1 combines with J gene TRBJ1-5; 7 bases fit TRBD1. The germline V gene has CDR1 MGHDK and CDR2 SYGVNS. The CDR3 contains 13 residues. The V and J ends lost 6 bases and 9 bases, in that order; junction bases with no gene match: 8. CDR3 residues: CASSDREDRPQHF. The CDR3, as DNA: TGTGCCAGCAGCGACAGGGAAGATCGGCCCCAGCATTTT.

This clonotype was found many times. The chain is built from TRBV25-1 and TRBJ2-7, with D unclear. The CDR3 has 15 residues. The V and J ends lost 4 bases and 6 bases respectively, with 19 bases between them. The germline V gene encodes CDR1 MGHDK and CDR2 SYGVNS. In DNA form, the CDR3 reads TGTGCCAGCAGTGGGGCCGGGTCTCCCCTCTCCGAGCAGTACTTC. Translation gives CASSGAGSPLSEQYF.

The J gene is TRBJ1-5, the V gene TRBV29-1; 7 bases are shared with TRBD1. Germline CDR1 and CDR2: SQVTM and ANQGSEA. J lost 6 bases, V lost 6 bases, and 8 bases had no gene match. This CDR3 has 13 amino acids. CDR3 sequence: CSVRTGTGQPQHF. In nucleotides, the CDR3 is TGCAGCGTGAGGACAGGCACAGGTCAGCCCCAGCATTTT.

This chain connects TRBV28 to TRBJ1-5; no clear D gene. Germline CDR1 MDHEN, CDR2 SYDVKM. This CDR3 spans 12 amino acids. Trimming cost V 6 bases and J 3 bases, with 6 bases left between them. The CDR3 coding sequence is TGTGCCAGCAGAGACAACAATCAGCCCCAGCATTTT. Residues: CASRDNNQPQHF.

CDR3 in amino acids: CASSLLSGLAGIFTYEQYF. For the CDR3, the DNA is TGTGCCAGCAGTTTGTTATCCGGACTAGCGGGAATTTTCACCTACGAGCAGTACTTC. The J gene is TRBJ2-7, the V gene TRBV2, with 12 bases identical to TRBD2. The germline V gene has CDR1 SNHLY and CDR2 FYNNEI. V was clipped by 5 bases and J by 2 bases; unmatched bases: 16. The CDR3 is 19 amino acids.

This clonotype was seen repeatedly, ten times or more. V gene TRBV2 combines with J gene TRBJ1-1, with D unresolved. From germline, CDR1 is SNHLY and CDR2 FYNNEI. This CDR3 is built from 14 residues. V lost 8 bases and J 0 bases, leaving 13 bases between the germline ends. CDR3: CASLSAGVNTEAFF. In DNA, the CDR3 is TGTGCCAGCCTCTCGGCGGGAGTGAACACTGAAGCTTTCTTT.

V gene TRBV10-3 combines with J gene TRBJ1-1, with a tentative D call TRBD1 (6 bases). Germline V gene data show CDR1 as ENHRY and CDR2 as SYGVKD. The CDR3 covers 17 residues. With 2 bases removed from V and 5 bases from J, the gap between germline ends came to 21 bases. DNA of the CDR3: TGTGCCATCAGTGAGAATCCCGGGGGCGGGGGAATAACTGAAGCTTTCTTT. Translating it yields CAISENPGGGGITEAFF.

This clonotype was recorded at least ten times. The CDR3 DNA is TGTGCCATCAGTGAGCAGGGTGCCTACGAGCAGTACTTC. Translating it yields CAISEQGAYEQYF. The rearrangement joins TRBV10-3 to TRBJ2-7; perhaps TRBD1 as D (5 bases). The germline gives CDR1 ENHRY, CDR2 SYGVKD. The CDR3 has 13 residues. Trimming left V 2 bases short and J 2 bases short, with 7 bases between.

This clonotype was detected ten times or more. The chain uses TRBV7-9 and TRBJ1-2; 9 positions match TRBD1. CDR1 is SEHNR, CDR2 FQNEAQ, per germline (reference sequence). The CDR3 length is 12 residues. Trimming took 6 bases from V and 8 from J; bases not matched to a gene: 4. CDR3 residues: CASSNRGRGYTF. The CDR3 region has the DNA TGTGCCAGCAGTAACAGGGGGCGAGGCTACACCTTC.

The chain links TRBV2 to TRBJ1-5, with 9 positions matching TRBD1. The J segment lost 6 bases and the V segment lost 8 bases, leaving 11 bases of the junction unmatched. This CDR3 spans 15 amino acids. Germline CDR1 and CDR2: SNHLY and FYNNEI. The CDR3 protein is CASGRDRVFGQPQHF. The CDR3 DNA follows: TGTGCCAGCGGACGGGACAGGGTGTTCGGTCAGCCCCAGCATTTT.